This is a list of T cell receptor beta chains from one sample in a study of T-cell memory formation after mild COVID-19. TCRdb analysed the 5' RACE reads with MiXCR anew, one entry per CDR3 protein. The sample records about half a million distinct CDR3 sequences, 18% being singletons. Sequencing was done on a sample of PBMCs or a T cell subset sorted from them (not recorded which). These TCRs come from an adult woman who had mild COVID-19 (a few samples of this study predate the infection). Cell type and time point are not known. The CDR3 runs from the conserved cysteine through the conserved F or W. D genes are given only for firm matches. A row's size may be missing; if present it is once, few, many or a size class.

CDR3 DNA,CDR3 protein,J gene,V gene,D gene,clone size
TGTGCCACCAGTGCTGGGACAGAGTATAGCAATCAGCCCCAGCATTTT,CATSAGTEYSNQPQHF,TRBJ1-5,TRBV24-1,TRBD1,NA
TGTGCCTGGAGTGTACGAGTTTATGAGACCCTGGAATCCTACGAGCAGTACTTC,CAWSVRVYETLESYEQYF,TRBJ2-7,TRBV30,NA,NA
TGCGCCAGCAGCCAAGATTCGTCGGGACTAGCTTTGGACTACGAGCAGTACTTC,CASSQDSSGLALDYEQYF,TRBJ2-7,TRBV4-1,TRBD2,NA
TGTGCCAGCAGTTCTCCGGCGGGGGGGTACCAAGAGACCCAGTACTTC,CASSSPAGGYQETQYF,TRBJ2-5,TRBV6-2/TRBV6-3,TRBD2,NA
TGTGCCAGTACTATCTGGGAGAATCAGCCCCAGCATTTT,CASTIWENQPQHF,TRBJ1-5,TRBV19,NA,NA
TGCAGTGCTGCGGCGGGTGTGAACACTGAAGCTTTCTTT,CSAAAGVNTEAFF,TRBJ1-1,TRBV20-1,NA,NA
TGCGCCAGCAGCCAGGATTTGGGGGGAGCCGGGGAGCTGTTTTTT,CASSQDLGGAGELFF,TRBJ2-2,TRBV4-3,NA,few
TGTGCCAGCAGCTACAATCTCGGGTCAAAAAACACTGAAGCTTTCTTT,CASSYNLGSKNTEAFF,TRBJ1-1,TRBV7-6,NA,NA
TGTGCCAGCAGCTTTGAGGGGACACCCTACGAGCAGTACTTC,CASSFEGTPYEQYF,TRBJ2-7,TRBV7-9,NA,few
TGTGCCAGCAGCTTCCACAGGGGGCCGAACACCGGGGAGCTGTTTTTT,CASSFHRGPNTGELFF,TRBJ2-2,TRBV7-8,TRBD1,NA
TGTGCCAGCAGCCAATCCGACAGCTCCGAATACAATGAGCAGTTCTTC,CASSQSDSSEYNEQFF,TRBJ2-1,TRBV3-1,NA,NA
TGCAGTGCTAGGGGACAGGTTTGGTGTTCCTATAATTCACCCCTCCACTTT,CSARGQVWCSYNSPLHF,TRBJ1-6,TRBV20-1,TRBD1,NA
TGTGCCAGCAGTTCCAACCTCGGGACTAGCGGACTGACCCAGTACTTC,CASSSNLGTSGLTQYF,TRBJ2-5,TRBV2,TRBD2,NA
TGTGCCATCAGCGGGACTAGCAGGACAGATACGCAGTATTTT,CAISGTSRTDTQYF,TRBJ2-3,TRBV10-3,TRBD2,many
TGTGCCAGCAGTTTAAGTCGGGGAGGCACAGATACGCAGTATTTT,CASSLSRGGTDTQYF,TRBJ2-3,TRBV12-3/TRBV12-4,NA,few
TGTGCCATCAGTGGCCTAGCAGGGAACACTGAAGCTTTCTTT,CAISGLAGNTEAFF,TRBJ1-1,TRBV10-3,NA,NA
TGTGCCAGCAGCCCCAGACTAGCCCCATGGGAGACCCAGTACTTC,CASSPRLAPWETQYF,TRBJ2-5,TRBV7-9,TRBD2,NA
TGTGCCAGCAGTTATCGTCAAGACTACGAGCAGTACTTC,CASSYRQDYEQYF,TRBJ2-7,TRBV6-2/TRBV6-3,NA,NA
TGTGCCAGTAAACTCTCTGGGGCCAACGTCCTGACTTTC,CASKLSGANVLTF,TRBJ2-6,TRBV27,NA,NA
TGTGCCAGCAGTTACCCCCCTCAGGGAGGGGCGGACACTGAAGCTTTCTTT,CASSYPPQGGADTEAFF,TRBJ1-1,TRBV6-2/TRBV6-3,NA,few
TGTGCCAGCAGCGTAGATTTGCTCGATGAGCAGTTCTTC,CASSVDLLDEQFF,TRBJ2-1,TRBV9,NA,NA
TGTGCCAGTAGTATAGGAACAGGGAGGAACGAGCAGTACTTC,CASSIGTGRNEQYF,TRBJ2-7,TRBV19,NA,NA
TGTGCCAGCAGTGGCCGGGGCGGGTTGAACAATGAGCAGTTCTTC,CASSGRGGLNNEQFF,TRBJ2-1,TRBV25-1,NA,few